This T cell receptor (beta chain) was sequenced for a study of OX40 agonist ivuxolimab in advanced cancers. J gave up 8 bases and V 1 base, and 4 bases lay outside the gene matches. This CDR3 has 14 amino acids. Germline V lookup: CDR1 SGHVS, CDR2 FQNEAQ. Repertoires were generated with immunoSEQ multiplex PCR, while TCRdb's copy carries only in-frame clones and drops some. The sample carries approximately 130,000 clones, roughly 91% recorded once. Study-level points and caveats: The mean number of expanded clones was higher in CD8+ T cells than in CD4+.

A word on this clone: Its antigen is not known.

The sample in question was CD4+ or CD8+ T cells sorted from blood, obtained in a trial of the OX40 agonist ivuxolimab. The chain employs TRBV7-8 and TRBJ1-4; 7 bases map to TRBD1. The source of this sequence is an adult with an advanced solid tumor such as melanoma, head and neck, liver or kidney cancer. Here the CDR3 reads CASSLEGAPEKLFF. The DNA for the CDR3 is TGTGCCAGCAGCTTAGAGGGGGCCCCCGAAAAACTGTTTTTT.